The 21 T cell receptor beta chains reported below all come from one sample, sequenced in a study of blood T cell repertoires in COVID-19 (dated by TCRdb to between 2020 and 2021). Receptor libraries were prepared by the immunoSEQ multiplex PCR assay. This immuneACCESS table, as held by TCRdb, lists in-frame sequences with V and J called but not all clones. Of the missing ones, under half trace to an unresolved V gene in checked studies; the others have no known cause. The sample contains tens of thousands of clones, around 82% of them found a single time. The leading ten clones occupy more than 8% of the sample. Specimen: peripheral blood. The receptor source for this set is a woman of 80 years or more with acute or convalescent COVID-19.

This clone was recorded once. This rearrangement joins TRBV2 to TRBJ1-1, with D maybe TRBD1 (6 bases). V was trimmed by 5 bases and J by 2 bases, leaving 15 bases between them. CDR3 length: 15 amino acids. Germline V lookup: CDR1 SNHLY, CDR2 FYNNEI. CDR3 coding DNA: TGTGCCAGCAGTCGGTCGGACAGAACCAACACTGAAGCTTTCTTT. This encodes CASSRSDRTNTEAFF.

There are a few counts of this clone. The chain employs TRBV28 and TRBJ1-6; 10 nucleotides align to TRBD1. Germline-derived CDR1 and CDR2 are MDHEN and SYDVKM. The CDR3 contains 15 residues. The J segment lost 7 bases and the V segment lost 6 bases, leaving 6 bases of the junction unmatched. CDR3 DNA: TGTGCCAGCAGACCCGAGACAGGGGGCAATTCACCCCTCCACTTT. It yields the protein CASRPETGGNSPLHF.

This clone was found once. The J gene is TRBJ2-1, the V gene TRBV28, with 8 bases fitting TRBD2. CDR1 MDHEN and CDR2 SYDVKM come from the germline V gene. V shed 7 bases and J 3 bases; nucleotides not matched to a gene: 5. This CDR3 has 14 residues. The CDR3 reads CASIKSGGYNEQFF. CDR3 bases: TGTGCCAGCATCAAGAGCGGGGGCTACAATGAGCAGTTCTTC. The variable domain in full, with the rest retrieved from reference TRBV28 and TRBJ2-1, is DVKVTQSSRYLVKRTGEKVFLECVQDMDHENMFWYRQDPGLGLRLIYFSYDVKMKEKGDIPEGYSVSREKKERFSLILESASTNQTSMYLCASIKSGGYNEQFFGPGTRLTVL.

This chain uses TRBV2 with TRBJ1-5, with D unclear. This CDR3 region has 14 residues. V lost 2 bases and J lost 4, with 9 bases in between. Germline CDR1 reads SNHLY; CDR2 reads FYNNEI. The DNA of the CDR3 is TGTGCCAGCAGTGAACAGAGAGGTAATCAGCCCCAGCATTTT. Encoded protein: CASSEQRGNQPQHF.

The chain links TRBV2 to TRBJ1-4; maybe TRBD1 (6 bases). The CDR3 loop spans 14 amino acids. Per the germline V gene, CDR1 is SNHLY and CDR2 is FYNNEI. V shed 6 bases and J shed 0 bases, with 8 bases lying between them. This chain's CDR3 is CASSQGPTNEKLFF. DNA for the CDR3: TGTGCCAGCAGCCAGGGGCCAACTAATGAAAAACTGTTTTTT.

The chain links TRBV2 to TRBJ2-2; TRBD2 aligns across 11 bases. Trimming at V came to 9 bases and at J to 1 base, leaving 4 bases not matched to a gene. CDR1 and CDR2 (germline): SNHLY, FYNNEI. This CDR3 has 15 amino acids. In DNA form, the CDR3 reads TGTGCCAGTTCGGGGACTAGCGGGAACACCGGGGAGCTGTTTTTT. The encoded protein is CASSGTSGNTGELFF.

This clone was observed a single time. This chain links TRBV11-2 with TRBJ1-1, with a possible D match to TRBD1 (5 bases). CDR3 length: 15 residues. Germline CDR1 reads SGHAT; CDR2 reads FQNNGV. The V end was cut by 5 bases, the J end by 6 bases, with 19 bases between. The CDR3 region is CASSAIAGPGAEAFF. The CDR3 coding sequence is TGTGCCAGCAGCGCGATCGCAGGGCCAGGAGCTGAAGCTTTCTTT.

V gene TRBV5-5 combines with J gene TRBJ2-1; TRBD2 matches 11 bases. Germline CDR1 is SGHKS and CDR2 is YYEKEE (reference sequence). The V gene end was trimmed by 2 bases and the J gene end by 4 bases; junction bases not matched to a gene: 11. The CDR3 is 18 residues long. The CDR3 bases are TGTGCCAGCAGCTTTTCAGAGCCCGGGACTAGCGGTTACAATGAGCAGTTCTTC. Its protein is CASSFSEPGTSGYNEQFF.

The CDR3 bases are TGTGCCAGCAGCGTAGGCGGGACAGGGACTGGAAACACCATATATTTT. Its protein is CASSVGGTGTGNTIYF. The rearrangement uses TRBV9 and TRBJ1-3; the match to TRBD1 covers 9 bases. The CDR3 runs to 16 residues. Germline assignment: CDR1 SGDLS and CDR2 YYNGEE. Unmatched junction bases numbered 3, after V lost 0 bases and J lost 2 bases.

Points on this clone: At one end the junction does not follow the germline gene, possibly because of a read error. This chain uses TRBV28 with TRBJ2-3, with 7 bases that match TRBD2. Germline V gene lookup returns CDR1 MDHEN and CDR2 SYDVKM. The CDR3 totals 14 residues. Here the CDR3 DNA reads TGTGCCAGCAGTACCCAAGCGGGACTCGATACGCAGTGTTTT. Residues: CASSTQAGLDTQCF.

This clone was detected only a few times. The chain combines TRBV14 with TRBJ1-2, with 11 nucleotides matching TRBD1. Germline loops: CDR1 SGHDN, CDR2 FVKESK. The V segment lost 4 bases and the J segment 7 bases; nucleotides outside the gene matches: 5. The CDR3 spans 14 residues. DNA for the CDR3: TGTGCCAGCAGCCCCCGGGACAGGGGGTCTGGCTACACCTTC. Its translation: CASSPRDRGSGYTF. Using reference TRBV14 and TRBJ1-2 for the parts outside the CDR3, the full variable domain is EAGVTQFPSHSVIEKGQTVTLRCDPISGHDNLYWYRRVMGKEIKFLLHFVKESKQDESGMPNNRFLAERTGGTYSTLKVQPAELEDSGVYFCASSPRDRGSGYTFGSGTRLTVV.

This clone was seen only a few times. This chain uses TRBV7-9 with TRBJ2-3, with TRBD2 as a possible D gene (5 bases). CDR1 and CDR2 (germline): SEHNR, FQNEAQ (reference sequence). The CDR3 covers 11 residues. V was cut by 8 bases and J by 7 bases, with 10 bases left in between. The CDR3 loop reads CASEPGNTQYF. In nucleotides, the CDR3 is TGTGCCAGCGAGCCGGGGAATACGCAGTATTTT.

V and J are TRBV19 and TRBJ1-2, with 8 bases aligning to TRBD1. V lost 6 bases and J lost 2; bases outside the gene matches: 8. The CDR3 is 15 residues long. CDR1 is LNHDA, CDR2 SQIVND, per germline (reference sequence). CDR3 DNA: TGTGCCAGTAGCGCCACAGGGGGAGCGAACTATGGCTACACCTTC. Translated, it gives CASSATGGANYGYTF.

The CDR3 spells CASSLDPPRRGRDEQYF. The DNA of the CDR3 is TGTGCCAGCAGCTTAGACCCCCCCCGGAGGGGACGCGACGAGCAGTACTTC. This chain uses TRBV7-2 with TRBJ2-7; weak D call: TRBD2 (6 bases). The CDR3 spans 17 residues. The germline gives CDR1 SGHTA, CDR2 FQGNSA. The V end was cut by 1 base, the J end by 5 bases, with 21 bases between.

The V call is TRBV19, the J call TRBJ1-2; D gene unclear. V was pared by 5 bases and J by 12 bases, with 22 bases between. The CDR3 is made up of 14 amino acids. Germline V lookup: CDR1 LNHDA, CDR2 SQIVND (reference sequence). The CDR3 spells CASSVGDVRGGDTF. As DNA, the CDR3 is TGTGCCAGTAGTGTCGGGGATGTACGCGGCGGCGACACCTTC.

The CDR3 protein is CATRGTTGSKGNNVLTF. The CDR3 region has the DNA TGTGCCACCAGGGGGACAACGGGATCTAAAGGGAACAACGTCCTGACTTTC. The chain uses TRBV15 and TRBJ2-6; possible D gene TRBD1, 6 bases. The germline V gene encodes CDR1 LNHNV and CDR2 YYDKDF (reference sequence). V lost 6 bases and J 9 bases, leaving 24 bases between the germline ends. CDR3 length equals 17 residues.

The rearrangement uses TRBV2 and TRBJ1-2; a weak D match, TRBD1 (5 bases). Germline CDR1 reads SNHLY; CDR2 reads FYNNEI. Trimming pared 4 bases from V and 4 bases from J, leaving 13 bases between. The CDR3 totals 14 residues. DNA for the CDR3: TGTGCCAGCAGTGCAGTGGGGCGATCCTATGGCTACACCTTC. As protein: CASSAVGRSYGYTF.

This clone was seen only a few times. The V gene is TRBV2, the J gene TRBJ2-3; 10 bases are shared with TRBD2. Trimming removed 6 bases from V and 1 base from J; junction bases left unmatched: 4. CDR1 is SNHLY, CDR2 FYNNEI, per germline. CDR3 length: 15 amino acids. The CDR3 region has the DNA TGTGCCAGCAGCGTCGGGACTAGCGGCACAGATACGCAGTATTTT. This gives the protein CASSVGTSGTDTQYF.

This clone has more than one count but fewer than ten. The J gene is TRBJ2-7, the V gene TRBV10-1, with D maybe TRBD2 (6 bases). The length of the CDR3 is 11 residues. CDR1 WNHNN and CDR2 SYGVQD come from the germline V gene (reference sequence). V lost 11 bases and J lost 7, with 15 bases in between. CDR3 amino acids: CARGAAGEQYF. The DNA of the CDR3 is TGCGCCCGGGGTGCCGCGGGGGAGCAGTACTTC.

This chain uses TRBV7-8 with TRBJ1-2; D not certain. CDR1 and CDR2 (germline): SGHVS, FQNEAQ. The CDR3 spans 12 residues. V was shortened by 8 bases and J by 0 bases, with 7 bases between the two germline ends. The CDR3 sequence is CASGSANYGYTF. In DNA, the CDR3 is TGTGCCAGCGGCTCCGCTAACTATGGCTACACCTTC.

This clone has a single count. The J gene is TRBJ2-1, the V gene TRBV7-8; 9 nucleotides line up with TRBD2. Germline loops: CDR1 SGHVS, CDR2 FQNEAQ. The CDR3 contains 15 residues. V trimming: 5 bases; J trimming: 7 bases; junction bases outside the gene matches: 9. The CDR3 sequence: CASSRTSGQWNEQFF. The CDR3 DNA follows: TGTGCCAGCAGCCGTACTAGCGGGCAATGGAATGAGCAGTTCTTC. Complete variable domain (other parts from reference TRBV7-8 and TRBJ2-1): GAGVSQSPRYKVAKRGQDVALRCDPISGHVSLFWYQQALGQGPEFLTYFQNEAQLDKSGLPSDRFFAERPEGSVSTLKIQRTQQEDSAVYLCASSRTSGQWNEQFFGPGTRLTVL.